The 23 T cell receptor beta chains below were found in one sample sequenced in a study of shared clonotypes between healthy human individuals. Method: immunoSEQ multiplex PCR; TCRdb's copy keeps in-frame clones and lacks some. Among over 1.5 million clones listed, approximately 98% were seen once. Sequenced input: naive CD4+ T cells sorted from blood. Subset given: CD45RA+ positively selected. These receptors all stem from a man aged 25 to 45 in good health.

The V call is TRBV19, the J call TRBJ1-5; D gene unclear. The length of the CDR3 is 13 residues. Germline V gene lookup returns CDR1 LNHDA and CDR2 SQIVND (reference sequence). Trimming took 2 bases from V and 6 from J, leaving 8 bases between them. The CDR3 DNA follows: TGTGCCAGTAGTATAAGTGGGATTCAGCCCCAGCATTTT. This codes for CASSISGIQPQHF.

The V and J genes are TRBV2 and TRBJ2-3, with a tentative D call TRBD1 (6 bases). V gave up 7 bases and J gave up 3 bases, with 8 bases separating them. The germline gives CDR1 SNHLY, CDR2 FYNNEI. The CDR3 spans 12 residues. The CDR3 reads CASTQGTDTQYF. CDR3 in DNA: TGTGCCAGCACTCAGGGGACAGATACGCAGTATTTT.

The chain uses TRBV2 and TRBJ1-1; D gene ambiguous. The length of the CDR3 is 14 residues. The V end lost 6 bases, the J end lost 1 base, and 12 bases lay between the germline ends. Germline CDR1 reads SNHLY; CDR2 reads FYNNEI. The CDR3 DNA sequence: TGTGCCAGCAGCCAACTCCCGGGGAACACTGAAGCTTTCTTT. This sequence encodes CASSQLPGNTEAFF.

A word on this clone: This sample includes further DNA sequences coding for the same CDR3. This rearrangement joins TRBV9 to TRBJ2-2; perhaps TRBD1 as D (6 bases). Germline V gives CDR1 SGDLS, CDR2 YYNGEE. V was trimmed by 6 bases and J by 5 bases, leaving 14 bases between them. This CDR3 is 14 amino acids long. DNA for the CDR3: TGTGCCAGCACTCAGGGAACAGGGACCGGGGAGCTGTTTTTT. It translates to CASTQGTGTGELFF.

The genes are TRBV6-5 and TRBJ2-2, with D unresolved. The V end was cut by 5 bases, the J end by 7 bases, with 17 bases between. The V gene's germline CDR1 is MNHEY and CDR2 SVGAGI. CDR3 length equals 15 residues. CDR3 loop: CASSLVSGVLGELFF. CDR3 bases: TGTGCCAGCAGTCTGGTCTCTGGAGTTCTCGGGGAGCTGTTTTTT.

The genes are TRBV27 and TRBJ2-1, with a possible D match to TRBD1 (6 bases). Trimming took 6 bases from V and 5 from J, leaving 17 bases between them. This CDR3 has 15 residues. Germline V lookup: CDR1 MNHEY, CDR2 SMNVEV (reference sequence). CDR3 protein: CASRSVAGVHNEQFF. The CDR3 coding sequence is TGTGCCAGCAGGAGTGTGGCAGGGGTCCACAATGAGCAGTTCTTC.

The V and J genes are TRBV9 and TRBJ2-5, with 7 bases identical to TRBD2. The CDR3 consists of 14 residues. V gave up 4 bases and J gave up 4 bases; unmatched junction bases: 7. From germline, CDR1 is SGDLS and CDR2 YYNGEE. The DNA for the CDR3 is TGTGCCAGCAGCCCCGTTGGGGGGGGAGAGACCCAGTACTTC. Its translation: CASSPVGGGETQYF. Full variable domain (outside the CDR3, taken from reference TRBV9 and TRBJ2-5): DSGVTQTPKHLITATGQRVTLRCSPRSGDLSVYWYQQSLDQGLQFLIQYYNGEERAKGNILERFSAQQFPDLHSELNLSSLELGDSALYFCASSPVGGGETQYFGPGTRLLVL.

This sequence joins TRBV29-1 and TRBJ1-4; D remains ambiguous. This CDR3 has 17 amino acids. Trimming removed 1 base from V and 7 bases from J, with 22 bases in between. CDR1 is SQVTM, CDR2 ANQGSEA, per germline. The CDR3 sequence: CSVEGPGAILPSEKLFF. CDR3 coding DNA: TGCAGCGTTGAAGGCCCTGGCGCGATTCTACCTAGTGAAAAACTGTTTTTT.

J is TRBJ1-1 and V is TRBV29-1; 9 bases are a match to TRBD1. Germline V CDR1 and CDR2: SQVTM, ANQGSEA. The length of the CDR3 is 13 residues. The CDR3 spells CSVQGARNTEAFF. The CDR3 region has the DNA TGCAGTGTACAGGGGGCGAGGAACACTGAAGCTTTCTTT.

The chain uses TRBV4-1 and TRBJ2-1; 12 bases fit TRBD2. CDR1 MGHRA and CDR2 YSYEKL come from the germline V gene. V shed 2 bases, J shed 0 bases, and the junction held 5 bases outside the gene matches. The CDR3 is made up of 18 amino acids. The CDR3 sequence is CASSQKTSGSDSYNEQFF. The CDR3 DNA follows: TGCGCCAGCAGCCAAAAGACTAGCGGGAGTGACTCCTACAATGAGCAGTTCTTC.

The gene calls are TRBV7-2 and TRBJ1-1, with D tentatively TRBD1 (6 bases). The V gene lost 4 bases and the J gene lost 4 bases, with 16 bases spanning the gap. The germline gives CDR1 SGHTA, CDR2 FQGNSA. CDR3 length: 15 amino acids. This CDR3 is CASSSEGQGLTEAFF. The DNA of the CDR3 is TGTGCCAGCAGCTCAGAAGGGCAGGGGCTCACTGAAGCTTTCTTT. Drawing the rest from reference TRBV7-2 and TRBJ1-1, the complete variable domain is GAGVSQSPSNKVTEKGKDVELRCDPISGHTALYWYRQSLGQGLEFLIYFQGNSAPDKSGLPSDRFSAERTGGSVSTLTIQRTQQEDSAVYLCASSSEGQGLTEAFFGQGTRLTVV.

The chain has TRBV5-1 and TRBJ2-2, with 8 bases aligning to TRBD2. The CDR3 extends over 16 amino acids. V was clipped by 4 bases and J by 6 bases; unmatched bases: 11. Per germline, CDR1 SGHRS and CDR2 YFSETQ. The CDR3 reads CASSGGSGIGSGELFF. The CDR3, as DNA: TGCGCCAGCAGCGGCGGTAGCGGGATTGGATCCGGGGAGCTGTTTTTT.

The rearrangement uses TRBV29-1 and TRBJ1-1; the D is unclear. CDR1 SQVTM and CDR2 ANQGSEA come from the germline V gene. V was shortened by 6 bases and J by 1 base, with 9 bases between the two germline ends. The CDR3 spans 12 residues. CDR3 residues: CSVGPGNTEAFF. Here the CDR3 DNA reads TGCAGCGTAGGACCAGGGAACACTGAAGCTTTCTTT.

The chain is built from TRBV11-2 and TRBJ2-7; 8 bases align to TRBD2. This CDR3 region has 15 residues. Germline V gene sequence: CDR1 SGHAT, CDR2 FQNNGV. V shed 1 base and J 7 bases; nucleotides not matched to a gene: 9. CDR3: CASSLAVAGRLEQYF. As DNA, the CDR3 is TGTGCCAGCAGCTTAGCGGTAGCGGGACGGTTGGAGCAGTACTTC. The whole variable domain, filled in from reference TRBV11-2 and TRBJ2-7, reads EAGVAQSPRYKIIEKRQSVAFWCNPISGHATLYWYQQILGQGPKLLIQFQNNGVVDDSQLPKDRFSAERLKGVDSTLKIQPAKLEDSAVYLCASSLAVAGRLEQYFGPGTRLTVT.

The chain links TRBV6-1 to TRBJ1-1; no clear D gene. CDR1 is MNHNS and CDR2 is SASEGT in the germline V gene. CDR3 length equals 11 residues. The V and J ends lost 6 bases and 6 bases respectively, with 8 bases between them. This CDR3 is CASRRFPEAFF. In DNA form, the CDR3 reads TGTGCCAGCAGGCGTTTCCCTGAAGCTTTCTTT.

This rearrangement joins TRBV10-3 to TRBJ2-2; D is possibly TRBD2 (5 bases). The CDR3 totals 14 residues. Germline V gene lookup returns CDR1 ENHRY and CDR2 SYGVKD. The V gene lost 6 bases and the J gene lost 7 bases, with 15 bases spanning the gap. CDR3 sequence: CAIRVLEIGGELFF. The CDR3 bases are TGTGCCATCAGAGTACTAGAGATCGGCGGGGAGCTGTTTTTT.

In nucleotides, the CDR3 is TGCAGCGTTGCACAGACGAACACTGAAGCTTTCTTT. It encodes CSVAQTNTEAFF. The V call is TRBV29-1, the J call TRBJ1-1; unclear D gene. The germline V gene encodes CDR1 SQVTM and CDR2 ANQGSEA. The CDR3 totals 12 residues. Trimming cost V 4 bases and J 1 base, with 7 bases left between them.

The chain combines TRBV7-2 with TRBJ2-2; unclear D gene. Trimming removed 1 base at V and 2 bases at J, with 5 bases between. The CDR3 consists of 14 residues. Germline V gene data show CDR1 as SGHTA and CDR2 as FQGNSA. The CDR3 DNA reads TGTGCCAGCAGCTTAGTGGTTAACACCGGGGAGCTGTTTTTT. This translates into CASSLVVNTGELFF. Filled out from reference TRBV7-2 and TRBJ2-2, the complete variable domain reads GAGVSQSPSNKVTEKGKDVELRCDPISGHTALYWYRQSLGQGLEFLIYFQGNSAPDKSGLPSDRFSAERTGGSVSTLTIQRTQQEDSAVYLCASSLVVNTGELFFGEGSRLTVL.

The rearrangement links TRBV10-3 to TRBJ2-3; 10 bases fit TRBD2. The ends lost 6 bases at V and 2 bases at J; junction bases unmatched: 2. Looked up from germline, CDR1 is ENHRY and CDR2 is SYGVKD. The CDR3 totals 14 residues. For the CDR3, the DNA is TGTGCCATCAGAGCGGGAGGGGTCACAGATACGCAGTATTTT. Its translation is CAIRAGGVTDTQYF.

The CDR3 region has the DNA TGTGCCAGCAGCCCGATACAGGGGGCAAGCATTCAGTACTTC. It is translated as CASSPIQGASIQYF. The chain uses TRBV11-2 and TRBJ2-4, with 9 bases lining up with TRBD1. Per germline, CDR1 SGHAT and CDR2 FQNNGV. There are 14 residues in the CDR3. The V segment lost 5 bases and the J segment 9 bases; nucleotides outside the gene matches: 8.

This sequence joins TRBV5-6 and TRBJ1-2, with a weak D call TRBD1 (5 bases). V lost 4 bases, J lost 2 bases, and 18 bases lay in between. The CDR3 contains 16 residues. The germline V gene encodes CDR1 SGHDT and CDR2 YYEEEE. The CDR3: CASSSVSATVNYGYTF. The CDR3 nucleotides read TGTGCCAGCAGCAGTGTGTCTGCGACAGTGAACTATGGCTACACCTTC.

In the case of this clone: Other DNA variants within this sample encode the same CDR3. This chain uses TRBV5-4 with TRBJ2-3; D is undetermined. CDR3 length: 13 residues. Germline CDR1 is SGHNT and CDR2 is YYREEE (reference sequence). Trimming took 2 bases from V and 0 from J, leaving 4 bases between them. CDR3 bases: TGTGCCAGCAGCTTTCTAAGCACAGATACGCAGTATTTT. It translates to CASSFLSTDTQYF.

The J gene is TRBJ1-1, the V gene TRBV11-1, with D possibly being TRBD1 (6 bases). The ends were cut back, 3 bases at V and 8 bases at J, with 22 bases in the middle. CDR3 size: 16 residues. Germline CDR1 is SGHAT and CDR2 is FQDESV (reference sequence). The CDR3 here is CASSFRATGKRREAFF. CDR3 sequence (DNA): TGTGCCAGCAGCTTCCGCGCAACAGGGAAACGGAGAGAAGCTTTCTTT.